Below, 27 T cell receptor beta chains from the same sample are listed, as sequenced in a study of shared clonotypes between healthy human individuals. TCRdb's table, derived via immunoSEQ multiplex PCR, lists solely in-frame clones and lacks some. The table records about 470,000 clones, roughly 80% of them present only once. Specimen: PBMCs. These TCRs come from a middle-aged woman in good health. Some clones in this sample may be carry-over from other donors' samples.

The chain uses TRBV12-5 and TRBJ1-1, with TRBD1 matching 8 bases. CDR1 is LGHNT and CDR2 is FRNRAP in the germline V gene. The CDR3 sequence is 15 residues long. The V gene end was trimmed by 5 bases and the J gene end by 2 bases; junction bases not matched to a gene: 7. DNA of the CDR3: TGTGCTAGTGGTAATGGACAGGGAGGCAACACTGAAGCTTTCTTT. Translating gives CASGNGQGGNTEAFF.

About this clone itself: A much larger clonotype is one base distant, so this may be a read error. This CDR3 fails to terminate in the conserved phenylalanine or tryptophan, so it likely reflects a read error. The J gene is TRBJ1-2, the V gene TRBV7-2; TRBD1 agrees at 7 bases. Germline values: CDR1 SGHTA, CDR2 FQGNSA. The CDR3 totals 14 residues. V shed 7 bases, J shed 6 bases, and the junction held 11 bases outside the gene matches. CDR3 coding DNA: TGTGCCAGCACCATACAGGGGTCGGAGGATGGCTACACCCTC. Translating gives CASTIQGSEDGYTL.

V usage is TRBV7-8 and J usage is TRBJ2-2; 8 bases fit TRBD2. This CDR3 comprises 18 residues. V lost 3 bases to trimming and J lost 6 bases; unmatched junction nucleotides: 15. CDR1 is SGHVS, CDR2 FQNEAQ, per germline. Here the CDR3 DNA reads TGTGCCAGCAGCTTTTTGCGGGGGGCCGACCACGATCCCGGGGAGCTGTTTTTT. Its translation: CASSFLRGADHDPGELFF. Variable domain in full (rest from reference TRBV7-8 and TRBJ2-2): GAGVSQSPRYKVAKRGQDVALRCDPISGHVSLFWYQQALGQGPEFLTYFQNEAQLDKSGLPSDRFFAERPEGSVSTLKIQRTQQEDSAVYLCASSFLRGADHDPGELFFGEGSRLTVL.

V gene TRBV27 combines with J gene TRBJ2-3; D not certain. The V end lost 5 bases, the J end lost 2 bases, and 8 bases lay between the germline ends. CDR1 is MNHEY, CDR2 SMNVEV, per germline (reference sequence). The CDR3 runs 13 residues. The CDR3 here is CASSHRDTDTQYF. In DNA, the CDR3 is TGTGCCAGCAGTCACCGTGACACAGATACGCAGTATTTT.

V and J are TRBV11-2 and TRBJ2-7; 8 bases match TRBD1. This CDR3 region has 15 residues. The germline V gene encodes CDR1 SGHAT and CDR2 FQNNGV. Trimming removed 6 bases from V and 4 bases from J; junction bases left unmatched: 11. Here the CDR3 DNA reads TGTGCCAGCAGGGAGAACCGGGACAGGCCGTACGAGCAGTACTTC. It codes for CASRENRDRPYEQYF. The full variable domain, in which reference TRBV11-2 and TRBJ2-7 provide the parts outside the CDR3, is EAGVAQSPRYKIIEKRQSVAFWCNPISGHATLYWYQQILGQGPKLLIQFQNNGVVDDSQLPKDRFSAERLKGVDSTLKIQPAKLEDSAVYLCASRENRDRPYEQYFGPGTRLTVT.

J is TRBJ1-1 and V is TRBV27, with D possibly matching TRBD1 (5 bases). The germline V gene encodes CDR1 MNHEY and CDR2 SMNVEV (reference sequence). CDR3 length equals 12 residues. V was trimmed by 6 bases and J by 7 bases, leaving 12 bases between them. Here the CDR3 reads CASSLRVGEAFF. The DNA for the CDR3 is TGTGCCAGCAGCCTCAGGGTGGGTGAAGCTTTCTTT.

Worth noting for this clone: One end of the junction fails to match germline, which may point to a read error. This chain links TRBV5-4 with TRBJ2-3, with D possibly matching TRBD2 (6 bases). Germline V gene lookup returns CDR1 SGHNT and CDR2 YYREEE (reference sequence). The CDR3 contains 15 residues. The CDR3 reads CASRLDSGSTDTQYF. The DNA for the CDR3 is TGTGCCAGCAGATTGGATAGCGGAAGCACAGATACGCAGTATTTT.

This clone was detected only once. The chain has TRBV6-1 and TRBJ2-5, with a possible D match to TRBD1 (5 bases). The CDR3 runs to 17 residues. CDR1 MNHNS and CDR2 SASEGT come from the germline V gene. The ends were cut back, 1 base at V and 1 base at J, with 16 bases in the middle. The CDR3 loop is CASSEVRGRLIQETQYF. The CDR3 DNA reads TGTGCCAGCAGTGAAGTAAGGGGCCGACTCATCCAAGAGACCCAGTACTTC.

This clone was observed once. The V call is TRBV28, the J call TRBJ1-5, with a possible D match to TRBD1 (6 bases). CDR3 length: 14 amino acids. Germline lookup yields CDR1 MDHEN and CDR2 SYDVKM. The ends were cut back, 6 bases at V and 4 bases at J, with 13 bases in the middle. CDR3 nucleotides: TGTGCCAGCAGCGCCACGCAGGGGAATCAGCCCCAGCATTTT. This translates into CASSATQGNQPQHF. Drawing the rest from reference TRBV28 and TRBJ1-5, the complete variable domain is DVKVTQSSRYLVKRTGEKVFLECVQDMDHENMFWYRQDPGLGLRLIYFSYDVKMKEKGDIPEGYSVSREKKERFSLILESASTNQTSMYLCASSATQGNQPQHFGDGTRLSIL.

A few counts support this clone. The chain couples TRBV7-8 to TRBJ2-2; no clear D. CDR3 length: 15 residues. The V gene's germline CDR1 is SGHVS and CDR2 FQNEAQ. V gave up 4 bases and J gave up 0 bases, with 9 bases separating them. CDR3 bases: TGTGCCAGCAGCTCCTTTTTAGCGAACACCGGGGAGCTGTTTTTT. It is translated as CASSSFLANTGELFF.

CDR3: CSVEDAGGPETQYF. For the CDR3, the DNA is TGCAGCGTTGAAGATGCCGGAGGTCCAGAGACCCAGTACTTC. V usage is TRBV29-1 and J usage is TRBJ2-5, with D possibly matching TRBD2 (5 bases). The CDR3 spans 14 residues. Germline CDR1 reads SQVTM; CDR2 reads ANQGSEA. The V gene lost 0 bases and the J gene lost 4 bases, with 12 bases spanning the gap.

This chain joins TRBV27 and TRBJ2-5; a weak D match, TRBD2 (5 bases). Trimming removed 5 bases from V and 1 base from J, with 14 bases in between. CDR3 length equals 15 residues. CDR1 and CDR2 from the germline V gene are MNHEY and SMNVEV (reference sequence). CDR3 bases: TGTGCCAGCAGTCCTTCGGGGAAGGGCCAAGAGACCCAGTACTTC. Protein product: CASSPSGKGQETQYF.

The CDR3 here is CASSLESGTVVFF. The CDR3 DNA follows: TGCGCCAGCAGCTTGGAGAGTGGGACAGTGGTTTTCTTC. The chain is built from TRBV5-1 and TRBJ2-1, with 7 bases identical to TRBD1. CDR3 size: 13 residues. The germline gives CDR1 SGHRS, CDR2 YFSETQ. V trimming: 0 bases; J trimming: 16 bases; junction bases outside the gene matches: 10.

Comments on this clone: A read error is likely here: a far larger clone is one base away. This rearrangement joins TRBV7-2 to TRBJ2-2; 7 bases line up with TRBD2. The germline V gene has CDR1 SGHTA and CDR2 FQGNSA. Trimming took 4 bases from V and 2 from J; bases not matched to a gene: 1. The CDR3 consists of 14 residues. The CDR3: CASSSGLNTGELFF. DNA for the CDR3: TGTGCCAGCAGCTCGGGACTAAACACCGGGGAGCTGTTTTTT. Together with reference TRBV7-2 and TRBJ2-2, the CDR3 gives the full variable domain: GAGVSQSPSNKVTEKGKDVELRCDPISGHTALYWYRQSLGQGLEFLIYFQGNSAPDKSGLPSDRFSAERTGGSVSTLTIQRTQQEDSAVYLCASSSGLNTGELFFGEGSRLTVL.

Remarks on this clone: The junction departs from the called germline gene at one end, perhaps through a read error. V usage is TRBV6-5 and J usage is TRBJ1-1, with 9 bases aligning to TRBD1. The CDR3 runs to 15 residues. Germline V gene lookup returns CDR1 MNHEY and CDR2 SVGAGI. The CDR3 DNA reads as TGTGCCTGCAGTTCCTCCGGACAGGGGTGGACTGAAGCTTTCTTT. Encoded protein: CACSSSGQGWTEAFF.

V and J are TRBV10-3 and TRBJ1-5; D ambiguous. Germline values: CDR1 ENHRY, CDR2 SYGVKD. With 3 bases removed from V and 6 bases from J, the gap between germline ends came to 9 bases. The CDR3 has 13 amino acids. The CDR3: CAISELAVQPQHF. The CDR3 nucleotides read TGTGCCATCAGTGAACTTGCGGTTCAGCCCCAGCATTTT.

The chain uses TRBV9 and TRBJ1-3, with a weak D call TRBD1 (6 bases). CDR1 SGDLS and CDR2 YYNGEE come from the germline V gene. Trimming stripped 2 bases from V and 0 bases from J, with 9 bases between. This CDR3 contains 15 residues. The DNA of the CDR3 is TGTGCCAGCAGCGTGGGACACCGCTCTGGAAACACCATATATTTT. Translated, it gives CASSVGHRSGNTIYF.

This chain joins TRBV30 and TRBJ2-1; D remains ambiguous. Germline-derived CDR1 and CDR2 are GTSNPN and SVGIG (reference sequence). Between the trimmed V and J ends, which lost 0 bases and 8 bases, there was a span of 5 bases. The CDR3 length is 11 residues. Written as DNA, the CDR3 is TGTGCCTGGAGTGTTAAGTATGAGCAGTTCTTC. Protein: CAWSVKYEQFF. The complete variable domain, with remaining parts taken from reference TRBV30 and TRBJ2-1, reads SQTIHQWPATLVQPVGSPLSLECTVEGTSNPNLYWYRQAAGRGLQLLFYSVGIGQISSEVPQNLSASRPQDRQFILSSKKLLLSDSGFYLCAWSVKYEQFFGPGTRLTVL.

This clone was seen only a few times. The V and J genes are TRBV5-1 and TRBJ2-7; TRBD2 matches at 10 bases. The CDR3 has 15 amino acids. Germline V lookup: CDR1 SGHRS, CDR2 YFSETQ. V dropped 0 bases and J dropped 6; count of bases not matched to a gene: 6. In DNA, the CDR3 is TGCGCCAGCAGCTTGGACCTAGCGGGAGTTTCCGAGCAGTACTTC. It is translated as CASSLDLAGVSEQYF.

The chain uses TRBV5-4 and TRBJ2-7; no clear D. Germline V lookup: CDR1 SGHNT, CDR2 YYREEE (reference sequence). The ends were cut back, 0 bases at V and 3 bases at J, with 7 bases in the middle. The CDR3 loop spans 13 amino acids. The CDR3 region is CASSLGGFYEQYF. In DNA, the CDR3 is TGTGCCAGCAGCTTGGGAGGATTCTACGAGCAGTACTTC.

V and J are TRBV19 and TRBJ1-5; no definite D call. V shed 5 bases and J shed 4 bases, with 12 bases lying between them. CDR3 length equals 14 residues. The germline gives CDR1 LNHDA, CDR2 SQIVND (reference sequence). The CDR3 spells CASSFSLGNQPQHF. Here the CDR3 DNA reads TGTGCCAGTAGTTTCAGTCTAGGGAATCAGCCCCAGCATTTT.

The sample holds many counts of this clone. The rearrangement joins TRBV7-8 to TRBJ2-5; 7 bases match TRBD2. J gave up 1 base and V 1 base, and 6 bases lay outside the gene matches. This CDR3 spans 16 amino acids. Germline values: CDR1 SGHVS, CDR2 FQNEAQ. In DNA form, the CDR3 reads TGTGCCAGCAGCTTAGGGAGACTAGCTCTCCAAGAGACCCAGTACTTC. It yields the protein CASSLGRLALQETQYF.

Only one count was recorded for this clone. This rearrangement joins TRBV19 to TRBJ1-2, with a weak D call TRBD1 (5 bases). The CDR3 runs to 17 residues. The germline CDR1 and CDR2 sequences are LNHDA and SQIVND (reference sequence). Trimming shortened V by 5 bases and J by 6 bases, and 25 bases separated the two germline ends. CDR3 residues: CASSSFSGTGKINGYTF. The CDR3 coding sequence is TGTGCCAGTAGTTCTTTCTCCGGGACCGGGAAAATAAATGGCTACACCTTC. Based on the CDR3 plus reference TRBV19 and TRBJ1-2, the full variable domain is DGGITQSPKYLFRKEGQNVTLSCEQNLNHDAMYWYRQDPGQGLRLIYYSQIVNDFQKGDIAEGYSVSREKKESFPLTVTSAQKNPTAFYLCASSSFSGTGKINGYTFGSGTRLTVV.

This clone appeared a few times. The chain uses TRBV30 and TRBJ1-4; weak D call: TRBD1 (6 bases). The CDR3 runs 13 residues. Germline CDR1 and CDR2: GTSNPN and SVGIG (reference sequence). V was clipped by 0 bases and J by 14 bases, with 16 bases between them. CDR3 sequence reads: CAWSVRGGPALFF. Written as DNA, the CDR3 is TGTGCCTGGAGTGTACGGGGGGGCCCGGCTCTGTTTTTT.

V and J are TRBV10-2 and TRBJ2-2; D gene unclear. V lost 3 bases and J 4 bases, leaving 12 bases between the germline ends. CDR1 WSHSY and CDR2 SAAADI come from the germline V gene. The CDR3 length is 15 residues. The CDR3: CASSDGTHATGELFF. The CDR3 region has the DNA TGCGCCAGCAGTGATGGCACCCACGCCACCGGGGAGCTGTTTTTT.

The chain uses TRBV21-1 and TRBJ2-2; TRBD1 is taken as the D call from the table, unchecked against the DNA. TRBV21-1 is a pseudogene. The CDR3 loop spans 17 amino acids. The CDR3 DNA reads TGTGCCAGCACCTTGATGGGCGACACTCCGAACACCGGGGAGCTGTTTTTT. This gives the protein CASTLMGDTPNTGELFF.

The chain has TRBV15 and TRBJ2-7; the match to TRBD2 covers 10 bases. Looked up from germline, CDR1 is LNHNV and CDR2 is YYDKDF (reference sequence). The J segment lost 0 bases and the V segment lost 5 bases, leaving 7 bases of the junction unmatched. This CDR3 region has 16 residues. CDR3 nucleotides: TGTGCCACCAGCGAACATAGCGGGAGGAACTCCTACGAGCAGTACTTC. It encodes CATSEHSGRNSYEQYF.